The entry below describes one TCR beta chain. The CDR3 has 19 residues. Unmatched junction bases numbered 19, after V lost 2 bases and J lost 5 bases. Germline V gene sequence: CDR1 MNHNS, CDR2 SASEGT. The data belong to a study of patients and donors after allogeneic stem cell transplantation. One entry per CDR3 protein results from TCRdb running MiXCR on the RT-PCR reads. This sample has 400,000 to 500,000 distinct CDR3 sequences, with more than 15% found just once. The chain joins TRBV6-1 to TRBJ1-1; 8 bases align to TRBD1. The sample taken for sequencing was blood, either unsorted or a sorted T cell fraction (not recorded which). The source of this sequence is a human donor who was either an allogeneic HSCT recipient or a stem cell or donor lymphocyte infusion donor (not recorded which). It is not recorded whose cells these are; they may come from a transplant donor. The CDR3 region is CASSEMGTGATSERTEAFF. The CDR3, as DNA: TGTGCCAGCAGTGAAATGGGGACAGGAGCTACCTCTGAAAGAACTGAAGCTTTCTTT.